This note documents a single T cell receptor (beta chain) sequence. Its antigen is not known. This entry comes from a study of T cells in localized non-small cell lung cancer. Broader study findings: Tumor showed lower T cell clonality than uninvolved adjacent lung, where it was highest.

V gave up 5 bases and J gave up 8 bases; unmatched junction bases: 6. CDR1 and CDR2 from the germline V gene are KGHSH and LQKENI. This CDR3 contains 13 residues. Produced via immunoSEQ multiplex PCR; TCRdb's table is partial and in-frame only. This table holds roughly 48,000 clones, less than 85% found once. The receptor was derived from a woman aged 40 to 75 with stage II lung adenocarcinoma. The chain couples TRBV18 to TRBJ1-1, with 9 nucleotides matching TRBD1. The material sequenced was PBMCs, taken before any cancer treatment. CDR3 protein: CASSEGQGVEAFF. In nucleotides, the CDR3 is TGTGCCAGCTCAGAGGGACAGGGAGTAGAAGCTTTCTTT.